This T cell receptor beta chain originates from a study of vaccination and CD4 T cells after COVID-19. Across the whole study: Two-dose vaccination with either BNT162b2 or mRNA-1273 was given to participants.

Treatment specified: approximately nine-day PBMC culture with coronavirus spike peptide pools or control peptides (ViraFEST assay). Each well received a few million PBMCs, cultured with 8 to 10 IU/ml IL-2 and 9.5 to 10 ug/ml peptide pools. This clonotype was observed a handful of times. The antigen remains undetermined. CDR1 and CDR2 (germline): LGHNA, YSLEER. The CDR3 sequence is 14 residues long. With 1 base removed from V and 5 bases from J, the gap between germline ends came to 11 bases. The Oncomine TCR Beta short-read assay was what sequenced the DNA obtained from cultured CD4+ T cells. Using its own MiXCR run on the PCR reads, TCRdb lists one record per CDR3 protein. The sample records 15,000 to 20,000 distinct CDR3 sequences, approximately 62% being singletons. Findings and caveats of the study: Rising from around 20 to 38, the median of SARS-CoV-2-reactive clonotypes did not change significantly.

This clonotype originated in a human donor who had recovered from COVID-19. The chain joins TRBV4-3 to TRBJ1-1; D call uncertain. Sequencing used CD4+ T cells from blood, cultured in vitro. Written as DNA, the CDR3 is TGCGCCAGCAGCCAAGTGTCGAAGGTGACTGAAGCTTTCTTT. This codes for CASSQVSKVTEAFF.